Listed below are T cell receptor beta chains from one sample, sequenced in a study of T-cell reconstitution after alpha-beta-depleted transplantation in children. MiXCR, applied by TCRdb to the PCR reads, yields one record per CDR3 protein. Among about 500,000 distinct CDR3 sequences listed, more than 9.5% were seen once. The material was PBMCs, mostly from graft donor cells, obtained 180 days after TCRalphabeta/CD19-depleted stem cell transplant. The receptors come from a female patient between 2 and 10 years old who had a stem cell transplant for aplastic anemia, so the T cells may come from the graft donor. Each CDR3 is given with its conserved first and last residue. Fields, in order: V gene, J gene, clone size, D gene, CDR3 length, CDR3 protein, CDR3 DNA. The D gene is left open where the match is weak. The listing skips clone size in some rows; elsewhere it reads once, few, many or a size class.

TRBV21-1	TRBJ2-2	-	-	15	CASSQGGENTGELFF	TGTGCCAGCAGCCAAGGAGGAGAGAACACCGGGGAGCTGTTTTTT
TRBV28	TRBJ2-7	few	TRBD2	17	CASNDLRTGRQGHEQYF	TGTGCCAGCAACGACCTTAGGACCGGGAGGCAGGGCCACGAGCAGTACTTC
TRBV4-3	TRBJ2-3	few	-	16	CASSPRYRDTTDTQYF	TGCGCCAGCAGCCCAAGATATAGGGACACGACAGATACGCAGTATTTT
TRBV5-1	TRBJ2-1	-	TRBD2	20	CASSLWSGGGPTASYNEQFF	TGCGCCAGCAGCTTGTGGTCGGGGGGAGGGCCTACAGCGTCCTACAATGAGCAGTTCTTC
TRBV11-3	TRBJ1-3	few	-	15	CASSLEAGSGNTIYF	TGTGCCAGCAGCTTAGAAGCAGGCTCTGGAAACACCATATATTTT
TRBV25-1	TRBJ2-1	few	TRBD2	20	CASSPLSGTSGRSSYNEQFF	TGTGCCAGCAGTCCCCTTTCCGGGACTAGCGGGAGGAGCTCCTACAATGAGCAGTTCTTC
TRBV20-1	TRBJ1-1	-	-	15	CSASNPRLGGTEAFF	TGCAGTGCTAGTAATCCGAGACTAGGTGGCACTGAAGCTTTCTTT
TRBV12-3/TRBV12-4	TRBJ2-7	few	-	16	CASGNPGQVYGYEQYF	TGTGCCAGCGGCAACCCGGGACAAGTGTATGGCTACGAGCAGTACTTC
TRBV20-1	TRBJ1-1	-	TRBD1	14	CSPLQGASHTEAFF	TGCAGTCCCCTACAGGGGGCGTCGCACACTGAAGCTTTCTTT
TRBV5-6	TRBJ2-1	-	TRBD1	15	CASSLDRDRYNEQFF	TGTGCCAGCAGCTTGGACCGGGACAGGTACAATGAGCAGTTCTTC
TRBV27	TRBJ2-2	few	TRBD2	16	CASSLFSGRATGELFF	TGTGCCAGCAGTTTATTTAGCGGGAGGGCGACCGGGGAGCTGTTTTTT
TRBV25-1	TRBJ2-7	-	-	17	CASSEPLGARGGYEQYF	TGTGCCAGCAGTGAACCTTTGGGGGCGAGGGGGGGATACGAGCAGTACTTC
TRBV29-1	TRBJ1-2	-	TRBD1	15	CSVGGDLTGGYGYTF	TGCAGCGTTGGAGGGGATTTGACAGGGGGCTATGGCTACACCTTC
TRBV20-1	TRBJ2-5	few	-	13	CSASGDKEETQYF	TGCAGTGCTTCGGGAGACAAGGAAGAGACCCAGTACTTC
TRBV9	TRBJ2-7	-	-	13	CASRVGQRSEQYF	TGTGCCAGCAGAGTAGGCCAGCGGTCCGAGCAGTACTTC
TRBV7-2	TRBJ1-1	-	-	15	CASSLGGRGRAEAFF	TGTGCCAGCAGCTTAGGGGGTCGCGGTCGGGCTGAAGCTTTCTTT
TRBV12-5	TRBJ2-2	few	-	13	CASGLVVTGELFF	TGTGCTAGTGGTTTGGTAGTCACCGGGGAGCTGTTTTTT
TRBV18	TRBJ2-2	few	-	13	CASSPDATGELFF	TGTGCCAGCTCACCAGATGCGACCGGGGAGCTGTTTTTT
TRBV6-2/TRBV6-3	TRBJ2-1	few	-	17	CASSYDSARSPSNEQFF	TGTGCCAGCAGTTACGACTCGGCTAGAAGTCCCAGCAATGAGCAGTTCTTC
TRBV5-1	TRBJ2-7	many	-	14	CASRPAGRPYEQYF	TGCGCCAGCAGACCCGCAGGGCGCCCCTACGAGCAGTACTTC
TRBV11-3	TRBJ2-1	few	TRBD1	13	CASTLTGIHEQFF	TGTGCCAGCACCTTGACAGGGATTCATGAGCAGTTCTTC
TRBV10-3	TRBJ2-5	many	-	12	CAIKGLQETQYF	TGTGCCATCAAGGGACTTCAAGAGACCCAGTACTTC